Listed here is a single T cell receptor beta chain. The sample belongs to a study of shared T cell receptors in the human thymus. This CDR3 comprises 13 residues. The V gene end was trimmed by 6 bases and the J gene end by 8 bases; junction bases not matched to a gene: 7. Per the germline V gene, CDR1 is MDHEN and CDR2 is SYDVKM. Generated by immunoSEQ multiplex PCR, the TCRdb table keeps only in-frame clones and is missing some. The sample includes 640,000 or so clones, about 89% of them seen just once. This same sample was also taken into another study, of human thymus T cells. That paper states: Corrective cardiac surgery supplied the resected thymus tissue. Blood and thymic repertoires both appeared biased in V and J gene usage.

Sequencing input: thymocytes. The sequence was obtained from a boy less than two years old with a congenital heart defect. The rearrangement links TRBV28 to TRBJ2-1; 7 bases match TRBD1. For the CDR3, the DNA is TGTGCCAGCAGCTATGACAGGGCCGATGAGCAGTTCTTC. Translated, it gives CASSYDRADEQFF.